This T cell receptor beta chain appears in the sequencing data of a study of cytomegalovirus exposure and HLA in healthy donors. Study-wide results and caveats: In a later analysis, a genetic analysis reported fewer productive-TCR N-insertions in an Asian-associated ancestry cluster than the cohort average. At a 0.05 false discovery rate, a later analysis found 18,000 or so TCR beta sequences to be associated with HLA alleles.

J gave up 2 bases and V 3 bases, and 2 bases lay outside the gene matches. The CDR3 contains 13 residues. CDR1 is SGDLS and CDR2 is YYNGEE in the germline V gene. Primers: 60 Vbeta forward and 13 Jbeta reverse. TCRdb keeps only in-frame clones here, not all; method: immunoSEQ multiplex PCR. The repertoire holds over 95,000 clones, with over 65% as singletons. A note on this clone: Its specificity is not known.

The chain couples TRBV9 to TRBJ2-7; 7 positions match TRBD1. Sequencing input: PBMCs. This clonotype was sampled from a woman aged 35 to 49 in good health and CMV-seropositive. As DNA, the CDR3 is TGTGCCAGCAGCGCTCAGGGGGCCTACGAGCAGTACTTC. Protein: CASSAQGAYEQYF.